The 15 T cell receptor beta chains below come from one sample, sequenced in a study of blood T cell repertoires in COVID-19. The assay was immunoSEQ multiplex PCR, and TCRdb's table has in-frame clones only and misses some. The table has some 74,000 clones, roughly 80% seen once. Material: peripheral blood. These receptors were taken from a woman aged 80 or over with acute or convalescent COVID-19.

V gene TRBV30 combines with J gene TRBJ1-6, with a possible D match to TRBD1 (6 bases). In germline, CDR1 is GTSNPN, CDR2 SVGIG (reference sequence). Trimming took 0 bases from V and 6 from J, leaving 9 bases between them. The CDR3 consists of 14 residues. The CDR3 sequence is CAWSVSRGNSPLHF. The DNA of the CDR3 is TGTGCCTGGAGTGTTTCCAGGGGTAATTCACCCCTCCACTTT.

V usage is TRBV18 and J usage is TRBJ2-7; 7 nucleotides match TRBD2. The CDR3 length is 14 residues. CDR1 is KGHSH and CDR2 is LQKENI in the germline V gene. Losses at the gene ends were 0 bases for V and 6 bases for J; bases not matched to a gene: 5. As DNA, the CDR3 is TGTGCCAGCTCACCACCGGGGGGGAGCGGCGAGCAGTACTTC. This encodes CASSPPGGSGEQYF. Filled out from reference TRBV18 and TRBJ2-7, the complete variable domain reads NAGVMQNPRHLVRRRGQEARLRCSPMKGHSHVYWYRQLPEEGLKFMVYLQKENIIDESGMPKERFSAEFPKEGPSILRIQQVVRGDSAAYFCASSPPGGSGEQYFGPGTRLTVT.

This clone was detected once. This sequence joins TRBV29-1 and TRBJ1-1; D gene uncertain. CDR1 is SQVTM and CDR2 is ANQGSEA in the germline V gene. The V gene lost 1 base and the J gene lost 5 bases, with 17 bases spanning the gap. The CDR3 is 15 amino acids. This CDR3 is CSVEAQRRSLTEAFF. The CDR3 DNA follows: TGCAGCGTTGAAGCTCAGAGGAGGTCTCTGACTGAAGCTTTCTTT.

This chain connects TRBV2 to TRBJ2-7; a possible D gene is TRBD2 (5 bases). This CDR3 has 13 amino acids. Germline V gene data show CDR1 as SNHLY and CDR2 as FYNNEI. The V end lost 8 bases, the J end lost 7 bases, and 18 bases lay between the germline ends. The CDR3 spells CASSPDFHGEQYF. The CDR3 nucleotides are TGTGCCAGCTCTCCGGACTTCCATGGAGAGCAGTACTTC.

The CDR3 region has the DNA TGCGCCAGCAGCTGGGCCTTTCAAGAGACCCAGTACTTC. This translates into CASSWAFQETQYF. This chain joins TRBV5-1 and TRBJ2-5; D gene ambiguous. Germline loops: CDR1 SGHRS, CDR2 YFSETQ. The V gene lost 3 bases and the J gene lost 2 bases, with 8 bases spanning the gap. The CDR3 length is 13 residues.

The chain couples TRBV6-5 to TRBJ1-5; tentatively, D is TRBD1 (6 bases). The CDR3 runs 15 residues. Trimming took off 6 bases at V and 2 bases at J, with 14 bases between the two ends. Germline loops: CDR1 MNHEY, CDR2 SVGAGI. CDR3 coding DNA: TGTGCCAGCAGGGCGACAGGTCGCGGCAATCAGCCCCAGCATTTT. Its translation: CASRATGRGNQPQHF.

The rearrangement uses TRBV30 and TRBJ1-4, with D possibly matching TRBD1 (5 bases). Germline V gene sequence: CDR1 GTSNPN, CDR2 SVGIG (reference sequence). This CDR3 region has 13 residues. With 1 base removed from V and 2 bases from J, the gap between germline ends came to 5 bases. The DNA for the CDR3 is TGTGCCTGGAGTGGACAGACTAATGAAAAACTGTTTTTT. It encodes CAWSGQTNEKLFF.

Here the CDR3 reads CASSDPRARTGELFF. The DNA of the CDR3 is TGTGCCAGCAGCGACCCGAGGGCTCGCACCGGGGAGCTGTTTTTT. The chain couples TRBV11-3 to TRBJ2-2; D may be TRBD2 (5 bases). Germline V gives CDR1 SGHNT, CDR2 YENEEA. This CDR3 region has 15 residues. The V gene lost 5 bases and the J gene lost 4 bases, with 14 bases spanning the gap. The full variable domain, with the rest looked up from reference TRBV11-3 and TRBJ2-2, is EAGVVQSPRYKIIEKKQPVAFWCNPISGHNTLYWYLQNLGQGPELLIRYENEEAVDDSQLPKDRFSAERLKGVDSTLKIQPAELGDSAVYLCASSDPRARTGELFFGEGSRLTVL.

This clone was observed a few times. The chain combines TRBV14 with TRBJ2-3; tentatively, D is TRBD1 (6 bases). The CDR3 consists of 16 residues. V was pared by 2 bases and J by 0 bases, with 12 bases between. CDR1 and CDR2 from the germline V gene are SGHDN and FVKESK. The CDR3, as DNA: TGTGCCAGCAGCCAACCAGGGGTTTGGAGCACAGATACGCAGTATTTT. This codes for CASSQPGVWSTDTQYF.

The chain has TRBV5-8 and TRBJ2-5, with 7 nucleotides matching TRBD2. The length of the CDR3 is 15 residues. J lost 4 bases, V lost 0 bases, and 6 bases had no gene match. Looked up from germline, CDR1 is SGHTS and CDR2 is YDEGEE. The CDR3 is CASSLAEGGRETQYF. For the CDR3, the DNA is TGTGCCAGCAGCTTGGCCGAGGGAGGGAGAGAGACCCAGTACTTC.

The V gene is TRBV5-6, the J gene TRBJ2-4, with D unclear. This CDR3 contains 15 residues. CDR1 is SGHDT, CDR2 YYEEEE, per germline. Trimming took 2 bases from V and 7 from J, leaving 16 bases between them. In DNA, the CDR3 is TGTGCCAGCAGCTTCGGCGTAGCACTTGGGAACATTCAGTACTTC. Translation gives CASSFGVALGNIQYF.

CDR3 bases: TGTGCCAGCAGTGCCCCGAGACAGGGGACAGGAAAACTGTTTTTT. Protein product: CASSAPRQGTGKLFF. The rearrangement uses TRBV27 and TRBJ1-4, with TRBD1 matching over 8 bases. The CDR3 is 15 amino acids. Germline V lookup: CDR1 MNHEY, CDR2 SMNVEV (reference sequence). V dropped 5 bases and J dropped 10; count of bases not matched to a gene: 12.

This clone was seen a few times. The chain carries TRBV7-2 and TRBJ2-5, with 10 bases identical to TRBD2. Per the germline V gene, CDR1 is SGHTA and CDR2 is FQGNSA. V gave up 5 bases and J gave up 5 bases; unmatched junction bases: 8. The CDR3 spans 15 residues. Here the CDR3 reads CASSLSGRHGETQYF. In nucleotides, the CDR3 is TGTGCCAGCAGCCTTAGCGGGAGGCATGGGGAGACCCAGTACTTC.

The chain employs TRBV2 and TRBJ1-6; maybe TRBD1 (6 bases). V was pared by 2 bases and J by 1 base, with 9 bases between. Looked up from germline, CDR1 is SNHLY and CDR2 is FYNNEI. This CDR3 has 16 amino acids. DNA of the CDR3: TGTGCCAGCAGTGAAACAGGGATATCCTATAATTCACCCCTCCACTTT. Translation: CASSETGISYNSPLHF.

The V call is TRBV27, the J call TRBJ1-1; D is unclear. The CDR3 has 15 residues. From germline, CDR1 is MNHEY and CDR2 SMNVEV (reference sequence). V shed 3 bases and J shed 4 bases, with 15 bases lying between them. In nucleotides, the CDR3 is TGTGCCAGCAGTTTTTTCGGGGTAGGTGGCACTGAAGCTTTCTTT. Translating it yields CASSFFGVGGTEAFF.